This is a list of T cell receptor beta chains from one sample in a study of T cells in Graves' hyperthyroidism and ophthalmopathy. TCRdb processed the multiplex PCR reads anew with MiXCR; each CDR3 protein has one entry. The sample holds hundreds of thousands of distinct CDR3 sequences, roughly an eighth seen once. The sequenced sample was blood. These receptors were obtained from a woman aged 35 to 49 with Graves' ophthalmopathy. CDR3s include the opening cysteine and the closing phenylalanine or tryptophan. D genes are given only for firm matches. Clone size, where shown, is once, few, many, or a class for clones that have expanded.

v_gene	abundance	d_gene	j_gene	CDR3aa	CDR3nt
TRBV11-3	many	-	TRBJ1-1	CASSLGIEGVTEAFF	TGTGCCAGCAGCTTAGGTATCGAGGGCGTCACTGAAGCTTTCTTT
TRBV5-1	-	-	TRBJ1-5	CASSLDCGYQPQHF	TGCGCCAGCAGCTTGGATTGCGGGTACCAGCCCCAGCATTTT
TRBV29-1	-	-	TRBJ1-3	CSVGPRTADSGNTIYF	TGCAGCGTTGGACCCCGGACAGCAGACTCTGGAAACACCATATATTTT
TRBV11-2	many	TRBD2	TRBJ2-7	CASSFRGSGINEQYF	TGTGCCAGCAGCTTCCGGGGTAGCGGGATAAACGAGCAGTACTTC
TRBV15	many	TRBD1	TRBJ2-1	CATSRGTGGSYNEQFF	TGTGCCACCAGCAGAGGGACAGGGGGCTCCTACAATGAGCAGTTCTTC
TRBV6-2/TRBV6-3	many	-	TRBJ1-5	CASSTGAYSNQPQHF	TGTGCCAGCAGCACCGGGGCTTATAGCAATCAGCCCCAGCATTTT
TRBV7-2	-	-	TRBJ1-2	CASSSQTANYGYTF	TGTGCCAGCAGCTCCCAGACAGCTAACTATGGCTACACCTTC
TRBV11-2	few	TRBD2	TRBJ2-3	CASSSILMGLAGGRRSTDTQYF	TGTGCCAGCAGCTCGATACTTATGGGGCTAGCGGGGGGCCGTAGGTCCACAGATACGCAGTATTTT
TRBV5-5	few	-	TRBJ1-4	CASSLQLRVEKLFF	TGTGCCAGCAGCCTACAGCTACGGGTTGAAAAACTGTTTTTT
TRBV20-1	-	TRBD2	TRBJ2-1	CSPGGLAGASNEQFF	TGCAGTCCAGGGGGACTAGCGGGAGCATCGAATGAGCAGTTCTTC
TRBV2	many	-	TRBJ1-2	CASSEGARGYTF	TGTGCCAGCAGTGAGGGGGCGAGAGGCTACACCTTC
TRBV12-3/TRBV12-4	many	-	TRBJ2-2	CASSLSRDTGELFF	TGTGCCAGCAGTTTGTCTAGGGACACCGGGGAGCTGTTTTTT
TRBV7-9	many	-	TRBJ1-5	CASSLDHQPQHF	TGTGCCAGCAGCTTAGACCATCAGCCCCAGCATTTT
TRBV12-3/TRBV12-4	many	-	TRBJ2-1	CASSFQAVYNEQFF	TGTGCCAGCAGTTTCCAAGCGGTTTACAATGAGCAGTTCTTC
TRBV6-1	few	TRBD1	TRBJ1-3	CASSYSGQGVMIRSGNTIYF	TGTGCCAGCAGTTATAGCGGACAGGGGGTTATGATTCGCTCTGGAAACACCATATATTTT
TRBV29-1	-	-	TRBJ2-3	CSVEGRGRSSDTQYF	TGCAGCGTTGAAGGACGGGGGCGGAGTTCAGATACGCAGTATTTT
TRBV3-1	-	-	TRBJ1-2	CASSQAGGRDYGYTF	TGTGCCAGCAGCCAAGCGGGGGGAAGGGACTATGGCTACACCTTC
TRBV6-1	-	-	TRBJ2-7	CASRRSVSSYEQYF	TGTGCCAGCCGGCGAAGCGTAAGCTCCTACGAGCAGTACTTC
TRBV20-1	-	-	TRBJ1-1	CSAKGVRTEAFF	TGCAGTGCAAAAGGGGTTCGCACTGAAGCTTTCTTT
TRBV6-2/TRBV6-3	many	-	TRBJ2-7	CASSYSDTYEQYF	TGTGCCAGCAGTTACTCTGACACCTACGAGCAGTACTTC
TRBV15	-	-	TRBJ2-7	CATSRNHYEQYF	TGTGCCACCAGCAGGAACCACTACGAGCAGTACTTC
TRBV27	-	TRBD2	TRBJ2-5	CASFTRAAGGTQYF	TGTGCCAGCTTTACCAGGGCAGCGGGAGGAACCCAGTACTTC
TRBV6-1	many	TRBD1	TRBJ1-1	CASRSPHRGEAFF	TGTGCCAGCAGGTCCCCACACAGGGGTGAAGCTTTCTTT
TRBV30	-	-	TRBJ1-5	CAWSHGPNSNQPQHF	TGTGCCTGGAGCCACGGACCGAATAGCAATCAGCCCCAGCATTTT
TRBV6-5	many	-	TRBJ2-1	CASSYSSRGSQFF	TGTGCCAGCAGTTACTCGTCGCGGGGCTCCCAGTTCTTC
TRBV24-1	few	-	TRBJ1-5	CATSERGGNQPQHF	TGTGCCACCAGCGAAAGGGGCGGCAATCAGCCCCAGCATTTT
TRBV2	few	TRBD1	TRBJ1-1	CASRGTGASEAFF	TGTGCCAGCAGGGGGACAGGGGCCTCTGAAGCTTTCTTT
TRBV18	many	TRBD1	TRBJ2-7	CASSPGQNAAEQYF	TGTGCCAGCTCCCCGGGACAGAATGCAGCCGAGCAGTACTTC
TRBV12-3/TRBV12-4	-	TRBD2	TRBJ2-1	CASSRGTSGGLSSYNEQFF	TGTGCCAGCAGTAGAGGGACTAGCGGGGGCCTGAGCTCCTACAATGAGCAGTTCTTC
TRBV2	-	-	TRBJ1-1	CARSEQYGNTEAFF	TGTGCCAGGAGTGAACAATACGGGAACACTGAAGCTTTCTTT
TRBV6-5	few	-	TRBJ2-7	CASSYAVGNVVQGAYEQYF	TGTGCCAGCAGTTACGCCGTGGGTAATGTGGTCCAGGGTGCCTACGAGCAGTACTTC
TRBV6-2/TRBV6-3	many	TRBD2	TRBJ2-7	CASSSSGLAGGLSGSYEQYF	TGTGCCAGCAGTTCCTCTGGACTAGCGGGGGGCCTCTCAGGCTCCTACGAGCAGTACTTC
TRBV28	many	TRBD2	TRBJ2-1	CASSLPPRAGVNNEQFF	TGTGCCAGCAGTCTCCCCCCCCGTGCGGGAGTGAACAATGAGCAGTTCTTC
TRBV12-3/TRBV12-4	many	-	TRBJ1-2	CASSFGAYGYTF	TGTGCCAGCAGTTTTGGGGCCTATGGCTACACCTTC
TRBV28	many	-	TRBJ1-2	CASSLIQGYGYTF	TGTGCCAGCAGTTTAATACAGGGCTATGGCTACACCTTC
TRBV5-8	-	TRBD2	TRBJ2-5	CASSELAGGRETQYF	TGTGCCAGCAGCGAACTAGCGGGAGGGCGGGAGACCCAGTACTTC
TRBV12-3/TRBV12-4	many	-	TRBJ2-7	CASSFRQAYEQYF	TGTGCCAGCAGTTTTCGGCAGGCCTACGAGCAGTACTTC
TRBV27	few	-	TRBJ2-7	CASGLLGVTYEQYF	TGTGCCAGCGGCCTCCTCGGGGTTACCTACGAGCAGTACTTC
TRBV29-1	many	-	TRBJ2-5	CSVRVWTETQYF	TGCAGCGTACGAGTTTGGACGGAGACCCAGTACTTC
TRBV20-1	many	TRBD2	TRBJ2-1	CSARPRTSGGYNEQFF	TGCAGTGCTAGACCCAGGACTAGCGGGGGATACAATGAGCAGTTCTTC
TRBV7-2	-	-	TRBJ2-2	CASSLVGVGETGELFF	TGTGCCAGCAGCTTAGTGGGTGTGGGGGAAACCGGGGAGCTGTTTTTT
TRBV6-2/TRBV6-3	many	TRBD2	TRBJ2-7	CASSYGLAGSYEQYF	TGTGCCAGCAGTTATGGGCTAGCGGGCTCCTACGAGCAGTACTTC
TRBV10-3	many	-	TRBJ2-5	CAIAPGPTGDETQYF	TGTGCCATCGCGCCCGGGCCTACTGGGGACGAGACCCAGTACTTC
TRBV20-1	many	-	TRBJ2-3	CSARDSLGQYSTDTQYF	TGCAGTGCTAGAGATTCCCTGGGACAATATAGCACAGATACGCAGTATTTT
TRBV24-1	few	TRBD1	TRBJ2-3	CATSDPTGSFSDTQYF	TGTGCCACCAGTGACCCGACAGGGAGCTTTTCAGATACGCAGTATTTT
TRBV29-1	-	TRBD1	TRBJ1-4	CSAVLGQGEGAEKLFF	TGCAGCGCCGTACTGGGACAGGGGGAGGGGGCTGAAAAACTGTTTTTT
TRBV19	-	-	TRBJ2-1	CASRPDSRSYNEQFF	TGTGCCAGTAGACCGGACAGCCGCTCCTACAATGAGCAGTTCTTC
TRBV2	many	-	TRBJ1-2	CASTRPFTRDYGYTF	TGTGCCAGCACCCGACCATTCACGAGGGATTATGGCTACACCTTC
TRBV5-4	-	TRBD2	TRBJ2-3	CASSYGLAGANTQYF	TGTGCCAGCAGCTACGGACTAGCGGGAGCAAATACGCAGTATTTT
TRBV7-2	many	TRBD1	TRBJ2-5	CASSLEGTGVQETQYF	TGTGCCAGCAGCTTAGAAGGGACAGGGGTACAAGAGACCCAGTACTTC
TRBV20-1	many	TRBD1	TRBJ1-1	CSARLAGQGVDTEAFF	TGCAGTGCTAGATTGGCGGGACAGGGAGTGGACACTGAAGCTTTCTTT
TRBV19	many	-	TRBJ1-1	CASFSNTEAFF	TGTGCCAGTTTTTCGAACACTGAAGCTTTCTTT
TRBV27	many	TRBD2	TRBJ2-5	CASSLYFWSGGTPKTQYF	TGTGCCAGCAGTTTATATTTTTGGAGCGGGGGCACTCCGAAGACCCAGTACTTC
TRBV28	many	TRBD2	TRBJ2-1	CASSLWREGDNEQFF	TGTGCCAGCAGTTTATGGCGGGAGGGGGACAATGAGCAGTTCTTC
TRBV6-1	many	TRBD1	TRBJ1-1	CASSRRQGGTEAFF	TGTGCCAGCAGTCGGAGACAGGGAGGGACTGAAGCTTTCTTT
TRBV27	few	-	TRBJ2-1	CASSLSTSTSYNEQFF	TGTGCCAGCAGTTTATCAACTAGCACCTCCTACAATGAGCAGTTCTTC
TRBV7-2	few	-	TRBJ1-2	CASSLVPDRQRGYTF	TGTGCCAGCAGCTTAGTTCCCGATCGTCAAAGGGGCTACACCTTC
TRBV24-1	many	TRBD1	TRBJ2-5	CATGQGIQETQYF	TGTGCAACAGGACAGGGGATCCAAGAGACCCAGTACTTC
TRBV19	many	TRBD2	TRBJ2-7	CASSIGGSYEQYF	TGTGCCAGTAGTATCGGCGGGAGTTACGAGCAGTACTTC
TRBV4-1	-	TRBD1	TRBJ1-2	CASSQGGLGQGAQGYTF	TGCGCCAGCAGCCAAGGGGGACTGGGACAGGGGGCACAGGGCTACACCTTC